Below, one T cell receptor beta chain is given with its context. What it binds is unknown. The sample belongs to a study of T cell responses to AZD1222 COVID-19 vaccine. Study-wide results and caveats: Donors, mostly white British, included more females; clonal diversity was possibly underestimated. Reportedly, nearly half of unique spike TCRs recognized epitopes outside B.1.351/B.1.1.7 mutations. Repertoires were obtained solely post-peak T cell response.

This CDR3 region has 14 residues. V was pared by 4 bases and J by 4 bases, with 13 bases between. The germline V gene encodes CDR1 LNHDA and CDR2 SQIVND (reference sequence). Method: immunoSEQ multiplex PCR; TCRdb's copy keeps in-frame clones and lacks some. Of around 140,000 clones in the sample, 85% to 95% are singletons; the top ten hold 9% to 15%. The chain links TRBV19 to TRBJ1-2; D perhaps matches TRBD1 (5 bases). This sequence was found in an adult who had recovered from COVID-19. The sample in question was peripheral blood, obtained after recovery from COVID-19. The CDR3 DNA reads as TGTGCCAGTAGTACCAGGGCTGATACCTATGGCTACACCTTC. Its translation: CASSTRADTYGYTF.